Listed below are T cell receptor beta chains from one sample, sequenced in a study of T cell repertoires in cytomegalovirus infection. One entry per CDR3 protein results from TCRdb running MiXCR on the reads. The table records roughly 500,000 distinct CDR3 sequences, more than 15% of them present only once. Sequencing was carried out using CD8+ T cells from PBMCs. The receptors were gathered from a human donor in good health (CMV status not recorded). Some clones in this sample may be carry-over from other donors' samples. CDR3s include the opening cysteine and the closing phenylalanine or tryptophan. The D gene is left open where the match is weak. Size is stated for part of the rows, as once, few or many counts, or as a class when the clone is expanded.

abundance,v_gene,j_gene,d_gene,CDR3aa,CDR3nt
.,TRBV20-1,TRBJ2-5,.,CSATGGTQYF,TGCAGTGCTACTGGGGGGACCCAGTACTTC
many,TRBV10-3,TRBJ2-1,.,CAISEAGHHEQFF,TGTGCCATCAGTGAGGCGGGGCACCATGAGCAGTTCTTC
.,TRBV6-5,TRBJ2-1,.,CASSYGTDCEFF,TGTGCCAGCAGTTACGGGACCGATTGCGAGTTCTTC
.,TRBV10-3,TRBJ2-3,.,CASQGGGGPWGTDTQYF,TGTGCCTCTCAGGGAGGGGGCGGACCGTGGGGCACAGATACGCAGTATTTT
many,TRBV6-6,TRBJ2-1,TRBD2,CASSFRLAGGPVHNEQFF,TGTGCCAGCAGTTTCCGACTAGCGGGAGGGCCAGTCCACAATGAGCAGTTCTTC
few,TRBV5-1,TRBJ2-1,TRBD2,CASSQTSGRGNEQFF,TGCGCCAGCAGCCAGACTAGCGGGAGGGGCAATGAGCAGTTCTTC
.,TRBV12-3/TRBV12-4,TRBJ2-7,TRBD2,CASSGQFRTSLYEQYF,TGTGCCAGCAGTGGGCAGTTTAGGACTAGCTTGTACGAGCAGTACTTC
.,TRBV20-1,TRBJ2-1,.,CSARGKGQIYNEQFF,TGCAGTGCTAGGGGCAAAGGCCAGATCTACAATGAGCAGTTCTTC
few,TRBV28,TRBJ2-7,TRBD2,CASSLPDFGLAGAHEQYF,TGTGCCAGCAGTTTACCCGATTTCGGACTAGCGGGAGCCCACGAGCAGTACTTC
many,TRBV7-2,TRBJ1-1,.,CASSLGAWRQKNTEAFF,TGTGCCAGCAGCTTAGGGGCCTGGCGTCAGAAGAACACTGAAGCTTTCTTT
few,TRBV24-1,TRBJ2-3,.,CATSDRTAIPSDTQYF,TGTGCCACCAGTGACCGGACTGCCATTCCGTCAGATACGCAGTATTTT
.,TRBV10-3,TRBJ1-1,.,CATDPTGNTEAFF,TGTGCCACCGACCCCACCGGGAACACTGAAGCTTTCTTT
few,TRBV7-9,TRBJ2-7,.,CASSPPDEQYF,TGTGCCAGCAGCCCCCCCGACGAGCAGTACTTC
.,TRBV28,TRBJ1-4,.,CASSLEIQTTNEKLFF,TGTGCCAGCAGTTTAGAGATACAGACAACTAATGAAAAACTGTTTTTT
few,TRBV12-5,TRBJ2-3,TRBD2,CAGDGGGADTQYF,TGTGCTGGAGATGGCGGGGGAGCAGATACGCAGTATTTT
many,TRBV2,TRBJ2-2,.,CASLMSTGELFF,TGTGCCAGCCTGATGTCCACCGGGGAGCTGTTTTTT
many,TRBV27,TRBJ1-3,.,CASSLSGTGNTIYF,TGTGCCAGCAGTTTATCCGGGACTGGAAACACCATATATTTT
many,TRBV12-3/TRBV12-4,TRBJ1-6,TRBD1,CASSSARDRDLYNSPLHF,TGTGCCAGCAGTTCGGCAAGGGACAGGGACCTCTATAATTCACCCCTCCACTTT
.,TRBV5-6,TRBJ2-7,.,CASSFGGSLGSYEQYF,TGTGCCAGCAGCTTTGGAGGGAGTTTGGGCTCCTACGAGCAGTACTTC
once,TRBV2,TRBJ2-7,.,CASSESGATIYEQYF,TGTGCCAGCAGTGAGTCAGGGGCCACCATCTACGAGCAGTACTTC
.,TRBV7-7,TRBJ2-2,TRBD2,CASSRLAGRNTGELFF,TGTGCCAGCAGCCGACTAGCGGGGAGAAACACCGGGGAGCTGTTTTTT
few,TRBV28,TRBJ2-2,.,CASKEGAGELFF,TGTGCCAGCAAGGAGGGGGCCGGGGAGCTGTTTTTT
few,TRBV29-1,TRBJ1-1,.,CSVPRGPEAFF,TGCAGCGTCCCGCGGGGGCCTGAAGCTTTCTTT
many,TRBV10-2,TRBJ2-1,TRBD2,CASLRTSGVGRYNEQFF,TGCGCCAGCCTCCGGACTAGCGGCGTTGGTCGCTACAATGAGCAGTTCTTC
.,TRBV28,TRBJ2-5,TRBD2,CASSPLVAGAARETQYF,TGTGCCAGCAGTCCCCTAGTAGCGGGAGCAGCTAGAGAGACCCAGTACTTC
.,TRBV29-1,TRBJ1-1,TRBD1,CSDGDSFTEAFF,TGCAGCGACGGGGACAGTTTCACTGAAGCTTTCTTT
.,TRBV9,TRBJ2-4,TRBD1,CASSAGQGALINIQYF,TGTGCCAGCAGCGCGGGACAGGGGGCGCTAATAAACATTCAGTACTTC
many,TRBV5-5,TRBJ2-2,.,CASSPLRGGTPRNTGELFF,TGTGCCAGCAGCCCTCTACGGGGTGGGACCCCTCGAAACACCGGGGAGCTGTTTTTT
many,TRBV27,TRBJ1-2,TRBD1,CASSLSYGGQGPDYGYTF,TGTGCCAGCAGTTTATCCTACGGGGGACAGGGGCCCGACTATGGCTACACCTTC
few,TRBV6-5,TRBJ2-7,.,CASSYSTGQRTYEQYF,TGTGCCAGCAGTTACTCGACTGGACAGCGAACTTACGAGCAGTACTTC
.,TRBV24-1,TRBJ1-1,TRBD1,CATSEGTGEAFF,TGTGCCACCAGTGAGGGGACAGGTGAAGCTTTCTTT
few,TRBV28,TRBJ2-7,.,CASSLLHTYEQYF,TGTGCCAGCAGTTTGTTACATACCTACGAGCAGTACTTC
many,TRBV7-8,TRBJ2-3,TRBD2,CASSLVAGGSADTQYF,TGTGCCAGCAGCTTAGTTGCGGGAGGGAGCGCAGATACGCAGTATTTT
.,TRBV10-3,TRBJ2-7,TRBD1,CAIRMTGNEQYF,TGTGCCATCAGGATGACAGGGAACGAGCAGTACTTC
many,TRBV7-8,TRBJ1-5,TRBD1,CASSPDRGGFVQPQHF,TGTGCCAGCAGCCCAGACAGGGGAGGGTTCGTTCAGCCCCAGCATTTT
few,TRBV7-9,TRBJ2-6,TRBD1,CASSLEGTGSLTF,TGTGCCAGCAGCTTAGAGGGGACAGGCTCCCTGACTTTC
.,TRBV6-2/TRBV6-3,TRBJ1-4,.,CASSHPMTEVNEKLFF,TGTGCCAGCAGCCATCCCATGACAGAGGTTAATGAAAAACTGTTTTTT
.,TRBV9,TRBJ1-1,.,CASSVEYGDTEAFF,TGTGCCAGCAGCGTAGAGTACGGGGACACTGAAGCTTTCTTT
few,TRBV10-3,TRBJ1-1,.,CAISDTDGEAFF,TGTGCCATCAGTGACACGGACGGTGAAGCTTTCTTT
many,TRBV27,TRBJ2-3,.,CASRKTGGDTQYF,TGTGCCAGCAGGAAGACAGGAGGGGATACGCAGTATTTT
few,TRBV28,TRBJ2-5,.,CASSFLSGLQETQYF,TGTGCCAGCAGTTTCCTCAGCGGGCTCCAAGAGACCCAGTACTTC
few,TRBV3-1,TRBJ2-7,.,CASGPGVGVYEQYF,TGTGCCAGCGGACCTGGGGTGGGAGTCTACGAGCAGTACTTC
many,TRBV28,TRBJ1-1,TRBD1,CASSFMGQGSEAFF,TGTGCCAGCAGTTTTATGGGACAGGGATCTGAAGCTTTCTTT
.,TRBV20-1,TRBJ1-2,.,CSARDGRVNYGYTF,TGCAGTGCTAGAGATGGTAGGGTAAACTATGGCTACACCTTC
.,TRBV19,TRBJ1-1,.,CASSFPGRRGTETFF,TGTGCCAGTAGTTTCCCCGGGAGAAGAGGAACTGAAACTTTCTTT
few,TRBV6-5,TRBJ2-1,.,CASSLLEGDNEQFF,TGTGCCAGCAGTTTGTTGGAGGGTGACAATGAGCAGTTCTTC
many,TRBV7-8,TRBJ1-2,.,CASSLAVEGGQPVYGYTF,TGTGCCAGCAGCTTAGCGGTGGAGGGGGGCCAGCCGGTTTATGGCTACACCTTC
few,TRBV27,TRBJ2-5,TRBD2,CASSMGLAGEETQYF,TGTGCCAGCAGTATGGGACTAGCGGGAGAAGAGACCCAGTACTTC
many,TRBV19,TRBJ2-2,.,CASNGGAGGPGELFF,TGTGCCAGTAATGGCGGGGCCGGGGGCCCCGGGGAGCTGTTTTTT
.,TRBV19,TRBJ1-4,.,CASSSPRQGSEKLFF,TGTGCCAGTAGTTCGCCTCGCCAGGGGAGTGAAAAACTGTTTTTT
.,TRBV12-3/TRBV12-4,TRBJ2-7,.,CASSLAMGPGEQYF,TGTGCCAGCAGTTTAGCGATGGGGCCGGGGGAGCAGTACTTC
many,TRBV7-9,TRBJ2-1,.,CASSSPTSSEQFF,TGTGCCAGCAGCTCCCCCACTAGCAGTGAGCAGTTCTTC
many,TRBV7-3,TRBJ2-2,TRBD2,CASSLASGSTGELFF,TGTGCCAGCAGCTTAGCTAGCGGGAGTACCGGGGAGCTGTTCTTT
few,TRBV7-9,TRBJ1-1,TRBD1,CASSPGGLPNTEAFF,TGTGCCAGCAGCCCAGGGGGCCTTCCGAACACTGAAGCTTTCTTT
many,TRBV11-1,TRBJ1-1,.,CASSPDMNTEAFF,TGTGCCAGCAGCCCCGACATGAACACTGAAGCTTTCTTT
many,TRBV7-7,TRBJ2-3,TRBD2,CASSSGAGSTDTQYF,TGTGCTAGCAGCTCGGGAGCGGGAAGCACAGATACGCAGTATTTT
.,TRBV9,TRBJ2-2,TRBD2,CASTPRSGTTGELFF,TGTGCCAGCACCCCCCGCAGCGGGACCACCGGGGAGCTGTTTTTT
.,TRBV15,TRBJ2-3,.,CATRAYGVSDTQYF,TGTGCCACCAGGGCCTATGGGGTTTCAGATACGCAGTATTTT
.,TRBV18,TRBJ2-5,.,CASSPRAPRETQYF,TGTGCCAGCTCACCACGGGCCCCAAGAGAGACCCAGTACTTC
few,TRBV20-1,TRBJ2-3,TRBD2,CSATTSGRPDTQYF,TGCAGTGCCACGACTAGCGGGAGGCCAGATACGCAGTATTTT